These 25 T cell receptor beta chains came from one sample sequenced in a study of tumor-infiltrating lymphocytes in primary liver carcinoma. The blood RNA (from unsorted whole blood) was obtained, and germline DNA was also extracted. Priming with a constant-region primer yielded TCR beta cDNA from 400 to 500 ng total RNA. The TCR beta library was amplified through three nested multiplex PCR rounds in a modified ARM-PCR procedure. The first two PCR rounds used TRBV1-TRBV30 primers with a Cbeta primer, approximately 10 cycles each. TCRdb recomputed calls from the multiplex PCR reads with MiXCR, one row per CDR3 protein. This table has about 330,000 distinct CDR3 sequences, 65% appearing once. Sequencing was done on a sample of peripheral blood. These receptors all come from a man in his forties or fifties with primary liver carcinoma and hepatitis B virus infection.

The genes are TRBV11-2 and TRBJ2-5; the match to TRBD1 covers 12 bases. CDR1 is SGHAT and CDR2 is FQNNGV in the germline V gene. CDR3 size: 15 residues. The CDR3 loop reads CVGSSGQGASETQYF. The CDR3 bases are TGTGTCGGCAGTTCGGGACAGGGGGCGTCCGAGACCCAGTACTTC.

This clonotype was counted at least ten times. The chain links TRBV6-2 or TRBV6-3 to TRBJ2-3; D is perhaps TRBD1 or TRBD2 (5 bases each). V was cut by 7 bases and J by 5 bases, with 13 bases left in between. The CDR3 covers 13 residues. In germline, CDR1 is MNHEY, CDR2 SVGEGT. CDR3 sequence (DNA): TGTGCCAGCATCGACGGGGCCCTAGATACGCAGTATTTT. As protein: CASIDGALDTQYF.

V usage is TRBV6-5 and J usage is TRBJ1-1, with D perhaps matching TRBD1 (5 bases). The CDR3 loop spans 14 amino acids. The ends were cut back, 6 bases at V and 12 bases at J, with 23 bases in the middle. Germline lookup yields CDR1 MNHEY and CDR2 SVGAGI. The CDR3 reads CASRREGRGTESFF. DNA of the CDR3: TGTGCCAGCAGACGCGAGGGGCGAGGCACTGAGTCTTTCTTT.

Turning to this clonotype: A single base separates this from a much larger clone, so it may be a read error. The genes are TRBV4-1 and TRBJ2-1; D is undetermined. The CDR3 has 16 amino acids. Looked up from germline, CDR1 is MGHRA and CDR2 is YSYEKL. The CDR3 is CASSQIGSNSYNGQFF. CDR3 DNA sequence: TGCGCCAGCAGCCAGATAGGCTCTAACTCCTACAATGGGCAGTTCTTC.

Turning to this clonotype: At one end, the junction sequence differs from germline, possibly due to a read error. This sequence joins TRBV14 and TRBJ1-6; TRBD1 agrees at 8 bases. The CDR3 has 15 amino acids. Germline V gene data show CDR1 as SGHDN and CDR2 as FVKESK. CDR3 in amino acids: CAGSQWVDRDSPLHF. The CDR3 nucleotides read TGTGCCGGCAGCCAGTGGGTGGACAGGGATTCACCCCTCCACTTT.

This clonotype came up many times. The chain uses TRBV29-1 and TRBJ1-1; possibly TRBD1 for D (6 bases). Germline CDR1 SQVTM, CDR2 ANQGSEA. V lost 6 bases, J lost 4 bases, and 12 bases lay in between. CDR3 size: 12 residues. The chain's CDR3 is CSVEDRFTEAFF. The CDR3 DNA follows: TGCAGCGTAGAGGACAGATTCACTGAAGCTTTCTTT. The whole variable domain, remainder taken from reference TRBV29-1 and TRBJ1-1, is SAVISQKPSRDICQRGTSLTIQCQVDSQVTMMFWYRQQPGQSLTLIATANQGSEATYESGFVIDKFPISRPNLTFSTLTVSNMSPEDSSIYLCSVEDRFTEAFFGQGTRLTVV.

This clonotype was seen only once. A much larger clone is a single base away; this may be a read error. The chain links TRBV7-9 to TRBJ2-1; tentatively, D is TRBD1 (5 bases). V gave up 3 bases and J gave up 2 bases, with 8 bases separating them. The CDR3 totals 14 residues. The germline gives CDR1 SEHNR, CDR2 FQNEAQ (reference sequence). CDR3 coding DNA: TGTGCCAGCAGCTTGACAGAGGCCTACAATGAGCAGTTCTTC. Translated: CASSLTEAYNEQFF.

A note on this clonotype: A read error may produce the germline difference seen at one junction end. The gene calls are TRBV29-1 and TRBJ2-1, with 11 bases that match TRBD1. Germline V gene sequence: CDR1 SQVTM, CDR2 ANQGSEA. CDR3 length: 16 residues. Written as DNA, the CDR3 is TGCAGCGTTGAAGATCGGGACAGGGGGACATGTGATGAGCATTTCTTC. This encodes CSVEDRDRGTCDEHFF.

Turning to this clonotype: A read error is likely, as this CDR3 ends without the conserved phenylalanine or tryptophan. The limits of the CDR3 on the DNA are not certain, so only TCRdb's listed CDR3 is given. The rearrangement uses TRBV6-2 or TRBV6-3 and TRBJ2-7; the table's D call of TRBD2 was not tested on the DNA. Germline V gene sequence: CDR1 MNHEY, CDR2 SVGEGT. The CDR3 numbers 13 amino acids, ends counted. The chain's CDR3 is CASRLGRDYEQHL.

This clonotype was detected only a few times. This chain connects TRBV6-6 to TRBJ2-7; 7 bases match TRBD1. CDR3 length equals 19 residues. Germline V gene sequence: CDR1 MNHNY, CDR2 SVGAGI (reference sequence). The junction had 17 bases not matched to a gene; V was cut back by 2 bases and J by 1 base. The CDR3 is CASSYLQTGSPSLSYEQYF. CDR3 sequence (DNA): TGTGCCAGCAGTTACCTACAGACAGGGTCCCCTTCCCTATCCTACGAGCAGTACTTC.

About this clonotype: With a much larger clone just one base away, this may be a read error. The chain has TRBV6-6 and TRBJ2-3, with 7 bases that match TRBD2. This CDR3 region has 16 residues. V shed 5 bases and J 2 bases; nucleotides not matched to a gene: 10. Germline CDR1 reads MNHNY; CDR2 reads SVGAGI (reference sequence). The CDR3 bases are TGTGCCAGCAGTCACCTCGGGGGAGGGCCCACAGATACGCAGTATTTT. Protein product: CASSHLGGGPTDTQYF.

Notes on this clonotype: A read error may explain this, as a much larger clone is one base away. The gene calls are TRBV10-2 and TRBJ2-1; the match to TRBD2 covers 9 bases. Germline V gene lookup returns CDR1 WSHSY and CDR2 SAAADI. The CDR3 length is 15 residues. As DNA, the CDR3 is TGCGCCAGCAGGACTAGCGGCCGGTATGGCAATGAGCAGCTCTTC. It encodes CASRTSGRYGNEQLF.

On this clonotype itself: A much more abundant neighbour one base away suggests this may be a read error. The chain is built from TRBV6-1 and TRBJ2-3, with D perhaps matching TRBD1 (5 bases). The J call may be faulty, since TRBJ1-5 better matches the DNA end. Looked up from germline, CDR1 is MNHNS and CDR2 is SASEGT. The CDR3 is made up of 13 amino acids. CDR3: CASGGASTDTQHF. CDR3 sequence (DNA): TGTGCCTCGGGAGGGGCTAGCACAGATACGCAGCATTTT.

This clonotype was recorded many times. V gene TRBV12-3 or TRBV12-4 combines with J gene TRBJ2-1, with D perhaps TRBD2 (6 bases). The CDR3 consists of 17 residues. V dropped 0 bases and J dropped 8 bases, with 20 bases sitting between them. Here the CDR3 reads CASSLAGGLLTRDEQFF. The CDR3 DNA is TGTGCCAGCAGTTTAGCCGGGGGTCTATTGACACGGGATGAGCAGTTCTTC.

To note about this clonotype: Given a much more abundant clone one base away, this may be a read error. The CDR3 protein is CASSEKGQGADNEQFF. CDR3 bases: TGTGCCAGCAGTGAAAAGGGACAGGGGGCCGACAATGAGCAGTTCTTC. The chain carries TRBV6-1 and TRBJ2-1; 12 nucleotides align to TRBD1. Germline V gene lookup returns CDR1 MNHNS and CDR2 SASEGT. The CDR3 extends over 16 amino acids. The J segment lost 5 bases and the V segment lost 2 bases, leaving 4 bases of the junction unmatched.

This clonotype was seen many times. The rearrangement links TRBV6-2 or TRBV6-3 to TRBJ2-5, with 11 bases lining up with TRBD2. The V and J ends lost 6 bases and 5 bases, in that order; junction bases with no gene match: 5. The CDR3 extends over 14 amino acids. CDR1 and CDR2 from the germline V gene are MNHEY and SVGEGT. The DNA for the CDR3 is TGTGCCAGCAGAAAACTAGCGGGAGTTGAGACCCAGTACTTC. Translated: CASRKLAGVETQYF.

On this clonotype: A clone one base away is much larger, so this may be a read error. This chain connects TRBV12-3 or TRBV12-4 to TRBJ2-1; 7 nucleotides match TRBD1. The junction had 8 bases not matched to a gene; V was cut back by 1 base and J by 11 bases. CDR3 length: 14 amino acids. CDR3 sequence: CASSLVQGRNKQFF. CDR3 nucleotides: TGTGCCAGCAGTTTAGTACAGGGGCGGAATAAGCAGTTCTTC.

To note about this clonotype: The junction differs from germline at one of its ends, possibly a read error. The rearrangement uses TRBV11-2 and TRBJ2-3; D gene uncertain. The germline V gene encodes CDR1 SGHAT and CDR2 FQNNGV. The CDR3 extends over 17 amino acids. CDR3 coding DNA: TGTGTCAGCAGACCAGAGGTGGGTCGCGGAAGCACAGATACGCAGTATTTT. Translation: CVSRPEVGRGSTDTQYF.

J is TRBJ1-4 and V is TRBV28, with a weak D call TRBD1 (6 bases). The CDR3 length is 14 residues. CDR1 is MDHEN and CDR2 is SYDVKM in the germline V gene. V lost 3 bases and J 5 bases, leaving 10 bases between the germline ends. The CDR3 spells CASSFPGGNEKLFF. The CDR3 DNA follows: TGTGCCAGCAGTTTTCCCGGGGGCAATGAAAAACTGTTTTTT.

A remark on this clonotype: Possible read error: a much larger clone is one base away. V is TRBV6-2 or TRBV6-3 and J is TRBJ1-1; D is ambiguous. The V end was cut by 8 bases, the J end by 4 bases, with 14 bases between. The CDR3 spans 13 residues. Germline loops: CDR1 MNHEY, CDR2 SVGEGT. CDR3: CASAEGSGTEAFF. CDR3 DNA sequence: TGTGCCAGCGCAGAAGGATCAGGCACTGAAGCTTTCTTT.

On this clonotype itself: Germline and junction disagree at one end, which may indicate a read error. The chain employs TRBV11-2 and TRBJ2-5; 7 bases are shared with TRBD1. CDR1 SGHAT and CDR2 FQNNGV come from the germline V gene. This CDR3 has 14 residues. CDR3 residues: CPSSLNRGKETQYF. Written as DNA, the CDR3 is TGTCCCAGCAGCCTGAACAGGGGAAAAGAGACCCAGTACTTC.

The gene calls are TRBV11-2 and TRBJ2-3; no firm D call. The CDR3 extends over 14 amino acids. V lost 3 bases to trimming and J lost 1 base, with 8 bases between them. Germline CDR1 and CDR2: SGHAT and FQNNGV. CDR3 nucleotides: TGTGCCAGCAGCTTGGATGGGCGCACAGATACGCAGTATTTT. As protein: CASSLDGRTDTQYF.

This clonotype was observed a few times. The CDR3 protein is CAWKQGDEQFF. CDR3 bases: TGTGCCTGGAAGCAGGGCGATGAGCAGTTCTTC. This chain uses TRBV30 with TRBJ2-1, with a weak D call TRBD1 (5 bases). The germline V and J ends were trimmed by 4 bases and 8 bases, with 9 bases remaining between them. Germline V lookup: CDR1 GTSNPN, CDR2 SVGIG (reference sequence). This CDR3 spans 11 amino acids.

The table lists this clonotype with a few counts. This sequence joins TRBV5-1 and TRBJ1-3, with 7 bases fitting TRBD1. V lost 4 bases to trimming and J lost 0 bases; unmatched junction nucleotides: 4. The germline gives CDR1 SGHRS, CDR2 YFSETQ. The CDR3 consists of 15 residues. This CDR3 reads CASSPGQVSGNTIYF. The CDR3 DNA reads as TGCGCCAGCAGCCCTGGACAGGTCTCTGGAAACACCATATATTTT.

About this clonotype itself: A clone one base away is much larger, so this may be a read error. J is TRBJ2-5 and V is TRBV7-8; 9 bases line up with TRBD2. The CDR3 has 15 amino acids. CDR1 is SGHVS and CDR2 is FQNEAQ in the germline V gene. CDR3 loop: CAGSSQSGRRETQYF. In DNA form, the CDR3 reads TGTGCCGGCAGCTCGCAAAGCGGGAGGAGGGAGACCCAGTACTTC.